This is a list of T cell receptor beta chains from one sample in a study of T cell responses to AZD1222 COVID-19 vaccine. The assay was immunoSEQ multiplex PCR, and TCRdb's table has in-frame clones only and misses some. The sample lists more than 75,000 clones; around 90% were seen once. The sample in question was peripheral blood, obtained on day 0 of AZD1222 vaccination. These receptors came from an adult in good health. Each CDR3 is given with its conserved first and last residue. The D gene is left open where the match is weak. Clone size, where shown, is once, few, many, or a class for clones that have expanded.

CASNGGTYGNTIYF TGTGCCAGCAACGGGGGTACTTACGGAAACACCATATATTTT TRBJ1-3 14 TRBV6-5 . .
CASSQVGTSQYF TGTGCCAGCAGCCAGGTGGGGACGTCGCAGTACTTC TRBJ2-7 12 TRBV3-1/TRBV3-2 . .
CASGLPPTRDRGYEQYF TGTGCTAGTGGTTTGCCCCCAACCCGGGACAGGGGATACGAGCAGTACTTC TRBJ2-7 17 TRBV12-5 TRBD1 .
CASSWWDRRNNEQFF TGTGCCAGCAGCTGGTGGGACAGGAGAAACAATGAGCAGTTCTTC TRBJ2-1 15 TRBV7-2 TRBD1 .
CATSREPGSYNEQFF TGTGCCACCAGCAGAGAGCCAGGATCCTACAATGAGCAGTTCTTC TRBJ2-1 15 TRBV15 . .
CASSPGRGNEQFF TGCGCCAGCAGCCCCGGCAGAGGCAATGAGCAGTTCTTC TRBJ2-1 13 TRBV5-1 . few
CSASEASGPTGELFF TGCAGTGCTAGTGAGGCTAGCGGGCCCACCGGGGAGCTGTTTTTT TRBJ2-2 15 TRBV20-1 TRBD2 .
CASSIWSPGELFF TGTGCCAGCAGCATCTGGTCTCCCGGGGAGCTGTTTTTT TRBJ2-2 13 TRBV9 . .
CASSIRRVNNSPLHF TGTGCCAGCAGCATACGTCGGGTAAACAATTCACCCCTCCACTTT TRBJ1-6 15 TRBV21-1 . .
CASIQGGTRYNEQFF TGTGCCAGCATTCAGGGGGGGACTCGCTACAATGAGCAGTTCTTC TRBJ2-1 15 TRBV6-5 . .
CASSLTSVGTGTYGYTF TGTGCCAGCAGTTTGACCTCCGTGGGGACAGGAACCTATGGCTACACCTTC TRBJ1-2 17 TRBV27 TRBD1 .
CATETGGPGNTIYF TGTGCCACCGAGACAGGGGGCCCTGGAAACACCATATATTTT TRBJ1-3 14 TRBV6-5 TRBD1 .
CASSELREQPQHF TGTGCCAGCAGTGAATTGCGGGAACAGCCCCAGCATTTT TRBJ1-5 13 TRBV6-4 . .